A single sample is the source of the 28 T cell receptor beta chains below, sequenced in a study of blood T cells in healthy people across ages. PCR was performed a second time for about 7 to 11 cycles using a sample-barcoded 5' primer and a J-beta primer mix. Each CDR3 protein gets one entry after TCRdb re-called the 5' RACE reads with MiXCR. The profile shows around 1,900,000 distinct CDR3 sequences, roughly 43% of them singletons. Sequencing was performed on blood. Receptors were obtained from a human donor in good health.

The chain combines TRBV6-1 with TRBJ1-3, with unresolved D. The CDR3 runs to 13 residues. The V end was cut by 7 bases, the J end by 1 base, with 8 bases between. CDR1 MNHNS and CDR2 SASEGT come from the germline V gene. CDR3 amino acids: CASNELSGNTIYF. The DNA for the CDR3 is TGTGCCAGCAACGAGTTATCTGGAAACACCATATATTTT.

The chain has TRBV11-2 and TRBJ2-3; 8 nucleotides align to TRBD2. Germline assignment: CDR1 SGHAT and CDR2 FQNNGV. This CDR3 contains 17 residues. V trimming: 3 bases; J trimming: 2 bases; junction bases outside the gene matches: 10. In DNA form, the CDR3 reads TGTGCCAGCAGCTTTTCGGGGGGGTGGGTCCCCACAGATACGCAGTATTTT. This sequence encodes CASSFSGGWVPTDTQYF.

This clonotype was seen a few times. The CDR3 DNA follows: TGCAGCGCTTTCGAGGGACAGGGGAATTCAGATACGCAGTATTTT. This gives the protein CSAFEGQGNSDTQYF. The gene calls are TRBV29-1 and TRBJ2-3; TRBD1 matches 10 bases. CDR3 length: 15 residues. Trimming took 7 bases from V and 4 from J; bases not matched to a gene: 11. Per the germline V gene, CDR1 is SQVTM and CDR2 is ANQGSEA.

This clonotype came up many times. This sequence joins TRBV7-9 and TRBJ2-7; 7 bases line up with TRBD1. CDR3 length: 14 residues. After removal of 6 bases from V and 3 bases from J, the junction contained 8 bases not matched to a gene. Germline CDR1 and CDR2: SEHNR and FQNEAQ (reference sequence). CDR3 amino acids: CASSPGTVSYEQYF. CDR3 coding DNA: TGTGCCAGCAGTCCCGGGACAGTGAGCTACGAGCAGTACTTC. Drawing the rest from reference TRBV7-9 and TRBJ2-7, the complete variable domain is DTGVSQNPRHKITKRGQNVTFRCDPISEHNRLYWYRQTLGQGPEFLTYFQNEAQLEKSRLLSDRFSAERPKGSFSTLEIQRTEQGDSAMYLCASSPGTVSYEQYFGPGTRLTVT.

This rearrangement joins TRBV5-1 to TRBJ1-2; unclear D gene. This CDR3 spans 16 amino acids. With 1 base removed from V and 6 bases from J, the gap between germline ends came to 19 bases. Germline V CDR1 and CDR2: SGHRS, YFSETQ. The CDR3 spells CASSLSQTARGDGYTF. The CDR3, as DNA: TGCGCCAGCAGCTTGTCCCAGACCGCCCGGGGAGATGGCTACACCTTC.

This clonotype was observed a few times. The chain employs TRBV4-3 and TRBJ1-2; D perhaps matches TRBD1 (5 bases). Trimming shortened V by 1 base and J by 5 bases, and 14 bases separated the two germline ends. This CDR3 region has 15 residues. Germline V gene data show CDR1 as LGHNA and CDR2 as YSLEER. The CDR3: CASSQGGRAAYGYTF. CDR3 nucleotide sequence: TGCGCCAGCAGCCAAGGGGGCAGGGCCGCGTATGGCTACACCTTC.

V usage is TRBV4-1 and J usage is TRBJ2-1; tentative D call: TRBD2 (6 bases). With 6 bases removed from V and 1 base from J, the gap between germline ends came to 13 bases. Germline-derived CDR1 and CDR2 are MGHRA and YSYEKL. This CDR3 comprises 15 residues. The CDR3 DNA is TGCGCCAGCAGGTTAGCGGTTCTTTCCTACAATGAGCAGTTCTTC. Its protein is CASRLAVLSYNEQFF.

This clonotype appeared once. The chain employs TRBV4-1 and TRBJ1-2; D remains ambiguous. The CDR3 has 16 amino acids. Between the trimmed V and J ends, which lost 3 bases and 1 base, there was a span of 15 bases. Germline V CDR1 and CDR2: MGHRA, YSYEKL. The CDR3 sequence is CASSQLLRHINYGYTF. The CDR3 coding sequence is TGCGCCAGCAGCCAGTTATTGAGACATATTAACTATGGCTACACCTTC.

This clonotype was counted only a few times. V gene TRBV4-2 combines with J gene TRBJ2-1; a possible D gene is TRBD2 (5 bases). The V and J ends lost 0 bases and 2 bases respectively, with 14 bases between them. This CDR3 region has 17 residues. The germline V gene encodes CDR1 LGHNA and CDR2 YNFKEQ. CDR3 in DNA: TGTGCCAGCAGCCAAGATAACCCCGCGGGCACCTACAATGAGCAGTTCTTC. Residues: CASSQDNPAGTYNEQFF.

This clonotype was counted between two and nine times. The V call is TRBV2, the J call TRBJ2-7; D perhaps matches TRBD2 (6 bases). This CDR3 is 16 amino acids long. V dropped 4 bases and J dropped 1 base, with 17 bases sitting between them. Germline V gene data show CDR1 as SNHLY and CDR2 as FYNNEI. The CDR3 DNA is TGTGCCAGCAGTGTCGGAGGGGCAGATATTTCCTACGAGCAGTACTTC. It translates to CASSVGGADISYEQYF. Drawing the rest from reference TRBV2 and TRBJ2-7, the complete variable domain is EPEVTQTPSHQVTQMGQEVILRCVPISNHLYFYWYRQILGQKVEFLVSFYNNEISEKSEIFDDQFSVERPDGSNFTLKIRSTKLEDSAMYFCASSVGGADISYEQYFGPGTRLTVT.

The V gene is TRBV4-3, the J gene TRBJ1-4, with D unresolved. Looked up from germline, CDR1 is LGHNA and CDR2 is YSLEER. V lost 0 bases and J 6 bases, leaving 11 bases between the germline ends. This CDR3 is built from 15 residues. The CDR3 bases are TGCGCCAGCAGCCAAGATGTGGGTTGGGATGAAAAACTGTTTTTT. Amino acid sequence: CASSQDVGWDEKLFF.

This clonotype occurred a few times. The genes are TRBV29-1 and TRBJ1-2; 8 bases are shared with TRBD1. The CDR3 extends over 14 amino acids. Germline V gives CDR1 SQVTM, CDR2 ANQGSEA. V lost 6 bases, J lost 3 bases, and 9 bases stayed unmatched. The CDR3 nucleotides are TGCAGCGTCGCGCAGGGGGCAGGGGACTATGGCTACACCTTC. It specifies CSVAQGAGDYGYTF.

This clonotype was detected only a few times. V gene TRBV7-9 combines with J gene TRBJ2-7; the match to TRBD1 covers 9 bases. Losses at the gene ends were 1 base for V and 1 base for J; bases not matched to a gene: 5. Germline V gene lookup returns CDR1 SEHNR and CDR2 FQNEAQ (reference sequence). The CDR3 loop spans 16 amino acids. The CDR3: CASSLVRTGESYEQYF. The CDR3 DNA is TGTGCCAGCAGCTTAGTGAGGACAGGGGAATCCTACGAGCAGTACTTC.

This chain connects TRBV9 to TRBJ2-7; 8 bases fit TRBD1. Germline V gene sequence: CDR1 SGDLS, CDR2 YYNGEE. The J segment lost 1 base and the V segment lost 0 bases, leaving 6 bases of the junction unmatched. CDR3 size: 16 residues. For the CDR3, the DNA is TGTGCCAGCAGCGTAGGTCTACAGGGGGAGTCCTACGAGCAGTACTTC. It is translated as CASSVGLQGESYEQYF.

Only a few counts were recorded for this clonotype. This rearrangement joins TRBV28 to TRBJ2-3; D uncertain. Germline CDR1 is MDHEN and CDR2 is SYDVKM. V was shortened by 1 base and J by 9 bases, with 14 bases between the two germline ends. CDR3 length: 14 residues. CDR3 nucleotide sequence: TGTGCCAGCAGTTTATTTCCCCAATTAGAAACGCAGTATTTT. Residues: CASSLFPQLETQYF.

This clonotype was seen at least ten times. The chain uses TRBV6-5 and TRBJ2-7; D not resolved. V lost 4 bases and J lost 0, with 7 bases in between. This CDR3 is built from 13 residues. Per the germline V gene, CDR1 is MNHEY and CDR2 is SVGAGI. Written as DNA, the CDR3 is TGTGCCAGCAGTTTTGAGCTCTCCTACGAGCAGTACTTC. Residues: CASSFELSYEQYF.

CDR3 nucleotides: TGTGCCAGCAGTGAAAGCCTGCGTGGGCAGTCGGGAGCTTTCTTT. Amino acids: CASSESLRGQSGAFF. V is TRBV6-1 and J is TRBJ1-1; D remains ambiguous. The CDR3 has 15 amino acids. The V gene's germline CDR1 is MNHNS and CDR2 SASEGT. V gave up 2 bases and J gave up 10 bases, with 20 bases separating them.

J is TRBJ1-4 and V is TRBV12-3 or TRBV12-4; perhaps TRBD1 as D (6 bases). The CDR3 has 14 amino acids. V was pared by 5 bases and J by 7 bases, with 14 bases between. The CDR3: CASSPQGVLEKLFF. The CDR3 coding sequence is TGTGCCAGCAGTCCACAGGGTGTTCTTGAAAAACTGTTTTTT.

The genes are TRBV2 and TRBJ1-1; D unresolved. V was pared by 4 bases and J by 0 bases, with 15 bases between. Looked up from germline, CDR1 is SNHLY and CDR2 is FYNNEI. The CDR3 has 16 amino acids. CDR3 loop: CASSGTTVLLNTEAFF. DNA of the CDR3: TGTGCCAGCAGTGGGACTACCGTCCTTTTGAACACTGAAGCTTTCTTT.

The chain employs TRBV5-1 and TRBJ1-6; D gene uncertain. Trimming stripped 0 bases from V and 7 bases from J, with 11 bases between. The CDR3 loop spans 15 amino acids. Germline lookup yields CDR1 SGHRS and CDR2 YFSETQ. The CDR3 coding sequence is TGCGCCAGCAGCTTGGACGGGATTAGGAATTCACCCCTCCACTTT. Encoded protein: CASSLDGIRNSPLHF.

The J gene is TRBJ1-6, the V gene TRBV7-9; tentative D call: TRBD1 (5 bases). The CDR3 is 14 residues long. The V end lost 4 bases, the J end lost 8 bases, and 12 bases lay between the germline ends. Germline assignment: CDR1 SEHNR and CDR2 FQNEAQ (reference sequence). CDR3 DNA sequence: TGTGCCAGCAGCTCCAGGGTGCCGGATTCACCCCTCCACTTT. Protein sequence: CASSSRVPDSPLHF.

The V and J genes are TRBV18 and TRBJ1-5; D gene unclear. Trimming left V 6 bases short and J 11 bases short, with 23 bases between. CDR1 is KGHSH and CDR2 is LQKENI in the germline V gene. This CDR3 has 15 amino acids. The CDR3 spells CASSRSGEVGSAQHF. CDR3 DNA: TGTGCCAGCTCGCGCTCCGGGGAGGTGGGATCAGCCCAGCATTTT.

CDR3 region: CATSSGTGDSPLHF. CDR3 coding DNA: TGTGCCACCAGCAGCGGGACAGGGGATTCACCCCTCCACTTT. The V and J genes are TRBV15 and TRBJ1-6; 10 bases fit TRBD1. There are 14 residues in the CDR3. The germline CDR1 and CDR2 sequences are LNHNV and YYDKDF (reference sequence). V was pared by 3 bases and J by 8 bases, with 1 base of the junction left unmatched.

This clonotype was found once. The rearrangement uses TRBV6-1 and TRBJ2-3, with 12 bases that match TRBD2. The CDR3 totals 17 residues. The ends lost 4 bases at V and 0 bases at J; junction bases unmatched: 5. Germline V CDR1 and CDR2: MNHNS, SASEGT. Here the CDR3 DNA reads TGTGCCAGCAGTGGTCGGACTAGCGGGGTTAGCACAGATACGCAGTATTTT. Its translation: CASSGRTSGVSTDTQYF.

The chain joins TRBV29-1 to TRBJ1-5; 9 nucleotides agree with TRBD1. J was trimmed by 0 bases and V by 5 bases; bases with no gene match: 8. The CDR3 runs to 16 residues. Germline CDR1 reads SQVTM; CDR2 reads ANQGSEA. Written as DNA, the CDR3 is TGCAGCGTTTACAGGGGGCTATGGGGTAGCAATCAGCCCCAGCATTTT. Residues: CSVYRGLWGSNQPQHF.

This clonotype occurred a few times. V gene TRBV5-5 combines with J gene TRBJ1-5; D possibly corresponds to TRBD1 (6 bases). This CDR3 comprises 15 residues. The germline gives CDR1 SGHKS, CDR2 YYEKEE (reference sequence). The ends were cut back, 5 bases at V and 0 bases at J, with 12 bases in the middle. CDR3 loop: CASSSGQYSNQPQHF. In DNA form, the CDR3 reads TGTGCCAGCAGTTCTGGACAGTATAGCAATCAGCCCCAGCATTTT.

This clonotype was picked up a small number of times. The chain employs TRBV6-2 or TRBV6-3 and TRBJ1-2; TRBD1 might be the D (6 bases). CDR3 length equals 13 residues. Trimming removed 6 bases from V and 4 bases from J, with 12 bases in between. Germline values: CDR1 MNHEY, CDR2 SVGEGT. CDR3 coding DNA: TGTGCCAGCAGCGTGGCAGGGGCCTATGGCTACACCTTC. This gives the protein CASSVAGAYGYTF.

This clonotype was recorded a few times. The J gene is TRBJ1-5, the V gene TRBV27; D is unclear. This CDR3 contains 13 residues. V was pared by 4 bases and J by 7 bases, with 11 bases between. CDR1 is MNHEY and CDR2 is SMNVEV in the germline V gene (reference sequence). Written as DNA, the CDR3 is TGTGCCAGCAGTTGGGGAGGTGCCCAGCCCCAGCATTTT. Encoded protein: CASSWGGAQPQHF.